Presented here are 24 T cell receptor beta chains from one specimen sequenced in a study of blood T cell repertoires in COVID-19. Only in-frame clones appear in the TCRdb table, and some are missing; sequencing was by immunoSEQ multiplex PCR. This table has approximately 250,000 clones, roughly 88% appearing once. Specimen: peripheral blood. The receptor set was obtained from a woman between 65 and 79 years old with COVID-19, enrolled during active disease.

Written as DNA, the CDR3 is TGTGCCAGCAGTTACGGGACAGGGAATCCCGGGGAGCTGTTTTTT. As protein: CASSYGTGNPGELFF. The rearrangement links TRBV6-5 to TRBJ2-2; 9 bases match TRBD1. Trimming removed 2 bases from V and 6 bases from J; junction bases left unmatched: 4. This CDR3 spans 15 amino acids. CDR1 is MNHEY and CDR2 is SVGAGI in the germline V gene.

The V gene is TRBV4-2, the J gene TRBJ2-3, with D perhaps TRBD2 (6 bases). The CDR3 covers 18 residues. V gave up 3 bases and J gave up 0 bases, with 19 bases separating them. Germline values: CDR1 LGHNA, CDR2 YNFKEQ. Here the CDR3 reads CASSQGSDGGASTDTQYF. CDR3 sequence (DNA): TGTGCCAGCAGCCAGGGATCGGACGGAGGGGCTAGCACAGATACGCAGTATTTT.

The chain uses TRBV7-9 and TRBJ1-4; D is uncertain. The V gene's germline CDR1 is SEHNR and CDR2 FQNEAQ (reference sequence). The CDR3 extends over 14 amino acids. Trimming shortened V by 3 bases and J by 5 bases, and 10 bases separated the two germline ends. DNA for the CDR3: TGTGCCAGCAGCTTTTCGCAGGTCAATGAAAAACTGTTTTTT. Translated, it gives CASSFSQVNEKLFF.

CDR3: CSANSNYGYTF. CDR3 nucleotides: TGCAGTGCTAATAGCAACTATGGCTACACCTTC. The chain joins TRBV20-1 to TRBJ1-2; no definite D call. CDR3 length equals 11 residues. Trimming took 4 bases from V and 2 from J, leaving 5 bases between them. Germline V gene data show CDR1 as DFQATT and CDR2 as SNEGSKA (reference sequence).

V and J are TRBV6-2 or TRBV6-3 and TRBJ1-2, with D perhaps TRBD1 (6 bases). Germline V gives CDR1 MNHEY, CDR2 SVGEGT. CDR3 length: 12 residues. Deletions cut 2 bases from V and 7 bases from J, with 8 bases between. CDR3 DNA sequence: TGTGCCAGCAGTTACCCGGACAGTGGCTACACCTTC. Encoded protein: CASSYPDSGYTF.

The V gene is TRBV27, the J gene TRBJ2-7; tentatively, D is TRBD2 (6 bases). The V gene lost 0 bases and the J gene lost 6 bases, with 6 bases spanning the gap. Germline CDR1 is MNHEY and CDR2 is SMNVEV (reference sequence). The CDR3 extends over 12 amino acids. CDR3 sequence reads: CASSLSGGEQYF. The CDR3 DNA sequence: TGTGCCAGCAGTTTATCCGGGGGCGAGCAGTACTTC.

This clone showed up just once. The chain recombines TRBV27 with TRBJ2-7, with a tentative D call TRBD1 (7 bases). The germline V gene encodes CDR1 MNHEY and CDR2 SMNVEV (reference sequence). This CDR3 comprises 15 residues. Trimming took 5 bases from V and 6 from J, leaving 20 bases between them. CDR3: CASSPPGRGASEQYF. In DNA form, the CDR3 reads TGTGCCAGCAGTCCACCAGGCAGGGGGGCAAGCGAGCAGTACTTC.

This clone was detected only once. The V call is TRBV27, the J call TRBJ2-5; D is possibly TRBD1 (5 bases). CDR1 MNHEY and CDR2 SMNVEV come from the germline V gene (reference sequence). The CDR3 consists of 14 residues. The ends were cut back, 5 bases at V and 1 base at J, with 11 bases in the middle. DNA for the CDR3: TGTGCCAGCAGTCCCCAAAGGGGCCAAGAGACCCAGTACTTC. It codes for CASSPQRGQETQYF.

The chain links TRBV10-3 to TRBJ2-1; no firm D call. Germline V CDR1 and CDR2: ENHRY, SYGVKD. The CDR3 consists of 11 residues. Trimming stripped 10 bases from V and 5 bases from J, with 9 bases between. As DNA, the CDR3 is TGTGCCACCCTTTCCGACAATGAGCAGTTCTTC. Translating it yields CATLSDNEQFF.

This clone appeared a few times. This chain links TRBV28 with TRBJ2-7; tentatively, D is TRBD2 (5 bases). V was shortened by 3 bases and J by 4 bases, with 10 bases between the two germline ends. This CDR3 has 13 amino acids. Germline V gene lookup returns CDR1 MDHEN and CDR2 SYDVKM. The DNA of the CDR3 is TGTGCCAGCAGTTTCTCGGCGGGTTACGAGCAGTACTTC. Translated: CASSFSAGYEQYF. Based on the CDR3 plus reference TRBV28 and TRBJ2-7, the full variable domain is DVKVTQSSRYLVKRTGEKVFLECVQDMDHENMFWYRQDPGLGLRLIYFSYDVKMKEKGDIPEGYSVSREKKERFSLILESASTNQTSMYLCASSFSAGYEQYFGPGTRLTVT.

This sequence joins TRBV29-1 and TRBJ2-7, with TRBD1 identical over 10 bases. The ends lost 3 bases at V and 5 bases at J; junction bases unmatched: 1. The CDR3 is 12 amino acids. The V gene's germline CDR1 is SQVTM and CDR2 ANQGSEA. The CDR3 coding sequence is TGCAGCGTTGAGGACAGGGGGGACGAGCAGTACTTC. Its protein is CSVEDRGDEQYF.

The V gene is TRBV19, the J gene TRBJ1-2; a weak D match, TRBD1 (5 bases). This CDR3 region has 16 residues. The germline V gene encodes CDR1 LNHDA and CDR2 SQIVND (reference sequence). The V end lost 0 bases, the J end lost 3 bases, and 14 bases lay between the germline ends. The CDR3 DNA sequence: TGTGCCAGTAGTATAGAGGTTAGGGGCGCGGACTATGGCTACACCTTC. This codes for CASSIEVRGADYGYTF.

This chain joins TRBV12-3 or TRBV12-4 and TRBJ2-5; 7 bases align to TRBD1. This CDR3 has 13 residues. The trim removed 6 bases at V and 5 bases at J, leaving 6 bases unmatched. DNA of the CDR3: TGTGCCAGCAGCCCCCAGGGGGAGGAGACCCAGTACTTC. This gives the protein CASSPQGEETQYF.

This rearrangement joins TRBV30 to TRBJ1-4; D is ambiguous. The CDR3 has 12 residues. The V gene lost 4 bases and the J gene lost 8 bases, with 11 bases spanning the gap. Per germline, CDR1 GTSNPN and CDR2 SVGIG (reference sequence). The CDR3 spells CAWTGKREKLFF. CDR3 coding DNA: TGTGCCTGGACCGGGAAAAGGGAAAAACTGTTTTTT.

The chain couples TRBV5-1 to TRBJ2-3, with 7 bases that match TRBD2. Germline V CDR1 and CDR2: SGHRS, YFSETQ. This CDR3 contains 15 residues. Trimming took 0 bases from V and 3 from J; bases not matched to a gene: 4. The CDR3 bases are TGCGCCAGCAGCTTGGTTCTAGCGGTGACAGATACGCAGTATTTT. It encodes CASSLVLAVTDTQYF. Combining the CDR3 with reference TRBV5-1 and TRBJ2-3 gives the whole variable domain KAGVTQTPRYLIKTRGQQVTLSCSPISGHRSVSWYQQTPGQGLQFLFEYFSETQRNKGNFPGRFSGRQFSNSRSEMNVSTLELGDSALYLCASSLVLAVTDTQYFGPGTRLTVL.

The chain couples TRBV15 to TRBJ2-7; 11 nucleotides agree with TRBD2. In germline, CDR1 is LNHNV, CDR2 YYDKDF (reference sequence). The CDR3 sequence is 15 residues long. The V gene end was trimmed by 4 bases and the J gene end by 4 bases; junction bases not matched to a gene: 6. The CDR3 DNA reads TGTGCCACCAGCAAACCCGGGACTAGCGGTTACGAGCAGTACTTC. Protein sequence: CATSKPGTSGYEQYF.

The count of this clone is one. The V and J genes are TRBV5-1 and TRBJ2-5; 9 bases match TRBD2. In germline, CDR1 is SGHRS, CDR2 YFSETQ. Trimming took 0 bases from V and 0 from J; bases not matched to a gene: 3. The CDR3 is 16 amino acids. The CDR3 DNA is TGCGCCAGCAGCTTGGGACTAGCGGCGTACCAAGAGACCCAGTACTTC. Its translation: CASSLGLAAYQETQYF.

J is TRBJ2-5 and V is TRBV4-1, with 7 bases matching TRBD2. CDR3 length equals 15 residues. CDR1 and CDR2 from the germline V gene are MGHRA and YSYEKL. V lost 1 base and J lost 4; bases outside the gene matches: 6. The CDR3 coding sequence is TGCGCCAGCAGCCAAGTTTGGGGGGGAGGAGAGACCCAGTACTTC. Translated: CASSQVWGGGETQYF.

The V and J genes are TRBV6-6 and TRBJ1-5; the match to TRBD1 covers 8 bases. Germline V lookup: CDR1 MNHNY, CDR2 SVGAGI (reference sequence). The trim removed 1 base at V and 6 bases at J, leaving 5 bases unmatched. This CDR3 contains 15 residues. CDR3 amino acids: CASSYWDRSGQPQHF. CDR3 nucleotide sequence: TGTGCCAGCAGTTACTGGGACAGGTCGGGTCAGCCCCAGCATTTT.

This clone was seen only once. The rearrangement links TRBV28 to TRBJ1-1, with 8 bases aligning to TRBD1. This CDR3 has 16 residues. CDR1 and CDR2 (germline): MDHEN, SYDVKM. Trimming at V came to 2 bases and at J to 1 base, leaving 6 bases not matched to a gene. CDR3 protein: CASSLGQGNKNTEAFF. DNA of the CDR3: TGTGCCAGCAGTTTAGGACAGGGTAACAAGAACACTGAAGCTTTCTTT.

V usage is TRBV11-2 and J usage is TRBJ1-2, with 11 bases fitting TRBD1. The CDR3 is made up of 15 amino acids. Germline V gene lookup returns CDR1 SGHAT and CDR2 FQNNGV. V gave up 3 bases and J gave up 3 bases; unmatched junction bases: 3. The CDR3 DNA sequence: TGTGCCAGCAGCTTTGGACAGGGGGCAGACTATGGCTACACCTTC. Its translation: CASSFGQGADYGYTF.

The CDR3 coding sequence is TGCGCCAGCAGCCAAGATCGACAGGGTAGAGCCGGGGAGCTGTTTTTT. The encoded protein is CASSQDRQGRAGELFF. The chain has TRBV4-1 and TRBJ2-2, with 7 bases fitting TRBD1. V lost 0 bases and J lost 6; bases outside the gene matches: 7. Germline assignment: CDR1 MGHRA and CDR2 YSYEKL. The CDR3 totals 16 residues.

The V and J genes are TRBV29-1 and TRBJ1-5; 7 nucleotides line up with TRBD1. Germline CDR1 reads SQVTM; CDR2 reads ANQGSEA. This CDR3 is built from 14 residues. The V gene end was trimmed by 4 bases and the J gene end by 3 bases; junction bases not matched to a gene: 6. The CDR3 DNA reads as TGCAGCGTTGGGGGCGGGACAGACAATCAGCCCCAGCATTTT. Protein sequence: CSVGGGTDNQPQHF.

J is TRBJ2-7 and V is TRBV5-1, with D hard to call. Germline V gene sequence: CDR1 SGHRS, CDR2 YFSETQ. The CDR3 is 13 residues long. V dropped 3 bases and J dropped 3 bases, with 10 bases sitting between them. Here the CDR3 reads CASSSDWYYEQYF. The CDR3 nucleotides read TGCGCCAGCAGCTCTGACTGGTACTACGAGCAGTACTTC.